Detailed here is one T cell receptor (beta chain). These data are taken from a study of blood T cell repertoires in COVID-19. TCRdb's copy holds only in-frame clones and misses some; the assay was immunoSEQ multiplex PCR. The table has about 270,000 clones, about 85% seen once. The sequencing sample was made of peripheral blood. The sequence derives from a human donor in a cohort sampled during active COVID-19.

For the CDR3, the DNA is TGTGCCAGCTCACCACTTCGGGAGGATACTGAAGCTTTCTTT. Amino acid sequence: CASSPLREDTEAFF. V usage is TRBV18 and J usage is TRBJ1-1; no firm D call. There are 14 residues in the CDR3. Germline CDR1 reads KGHSH; CDR2 reads LQKENI. V dropped 1 base and J dropped 5 bases, with 11 bases sitting between them.